Presented here are 6 T cell receptor beta chains from one specimen sequenced in a study of response to subunit inactivated influenza vaccine. Using its own MiXCR run on the RT-PCR reads, TCRdb lists one record per CDR3 protein. The table shows roughly 760,000 distinct CDR3 sequences, with 21% occurring only once. The sequencing used PBMCs from blood, collected more than 4 days after vaccination. The source of these receptors is a man over 45 who received an inactivated influenza vaccine.

The J gene is TRBJ2-1, the V gene TRBV3-1, with 8 nucleotides matching TRBD2. This CDR3 region has 16 residues. Germline V gene sequence: CDR1 LGHDT, CDR2 YNNKEL (reference sequence). The V segment lost 1 base and the J segment 7 bases; nucleotides outside the gene matches: 9. In DNA, the CDR3 is TGTGCCAGCAGCCAAGCATCGTCCGGGGGGGCAAATGAGCAGTTCTTC. Translation: CASSQASSGGANEQFF.

The chain employs TRBV5-1 and TRBJ1-5, with 8 positions matching TRBD1. The CDR3 extends over 14 amino acids. The germline gives CDR1 SGHRS, CDR2 YFSETQ. Germline trimming cut 2 bases from V and 7 bases from J; bases unmatched to any gene: 5. DNA of the CDR3: TGCGCCAGCAGCTTCATTGACAGGGGACAGCCCCAGCATTTT. This codes for CASSFIDRGQPQHF.

This rearrangement joins TRBV12-3 or TRBV12-4 to TRBJ1-4; perhaps TRBD1 as D (5 bases). V lost 6 bases to trimming and J lost 8 bases, with 13 bases between them. The CDR3 consists of 13 residues. CDR3 region: CASRPGGEEKLFF. The CDR3 DNA sequence: TGTGCCAGCAGACCCGGGGGAGAAGAAAAACTGTTTTTT.

In this sample, this clonotype turned up a few times. The chain is built from TRBV5-1 and TRBJ2-5; a weak D match, TRBD2 (7 bases). This CDR3 has 16 residues. Trimming took 7 bases from V and 5 from J, leaving 24 bases between them. CDR1 is SGHRS, CDR2 YFSETQ, per germline. As DNA, the CDR3 is TGCGCCAGCCGGGGGGCAGACAGACCCCGTCTCGAGACCCAGTACTTC. Protein sequence: CASRGADRPRLETQYF.

The V gene is TRBV20-1, the J gene TRBJ1-2; perhaps TRBD1 as D (5 bases). Germline V gene data show CDR1 as DFQATT and CDR2 as SNEGSKA (reference sequence). The V end lost 3 bases, the J end lost 5 bases, and 16 bases lay between the germline ends. The CDR3 totals 14 residues. CDR3 sequence: CSASLTDMAYGYTF. For the CDR3, the DNA is TGCAGTGCTAGTTTGACAGACATGGCTTATGGCTACACCTTC.

This clonotype was counted only a few times. This rearrangement joins TRBV7-8 to TRBJ1-4; D remains unclear. Between the trimmed V and J ends, which lost 1 base and 4 bases, there was a span of 4 bases. The CDR3 loop spans 13 amino acids. Per the germline V gene, CDR1 is SGHVS and CDR2 is FQNEAQ. CDR3 sequence (DNA): TGTGCCAGCAGCTTAGTCCATAATGAAAAACTGTTTTTT. Its translation: CASSLVHNEKLFF.